Sequencing of this T cell receptor beta chain was carried out in a study of shared clonotypes between healthy human individuals. Notes on the study in general: Relative to their counterparts shared across all four donors, non-shared clonotypes exhibited diminished generation probabilities. Investigators expected sequencing depth to affect clonotype sharing among donors. A generally larger estimated richness was seen in naive subsets than in memory subsets.

Only a few counts were recorded for this clone. Its target is not known. CDR3 length equals 11 residues. Germline V gene sequence: CDR1 DFQATT, CDR2 SNEGSKA (reference sequence). Deep level was the assay's run setting. Profiled with immunoSEQ multiplex PCR; TCRdb holds only in-frame clones, not every one. The table has about 980,000 clones, around 80% seen once; the top ten hold around 1.5%. The chain employs TRBV20-1 and TRBJ2-7; D tentatively fits TRBD1 or TRBD2 (6 bases each). Sequencing used memory CD4+ T cells sorted from blood. Subset in this sample: CD45RA-negative fraction. This receptor was identified in a young man in good health. CDR3 sequence: CRGGNPYEQYF. DNA for the CDR3: TGCAGGGGGGGCAATCCCTACGAGCAGTACTTC.